This T cell receptor beta chain was identified during a study of T-cell reconstitution after alpha-beta-depleted transplantation in children. Comments on this clonotype: Its cognate antigen is unknown.

The CDR3 totals 17 residues. Germline CDR1 and CDR2: SEHNR and FQNEAQ (reference sequence). V lost 5 bases, J lost 0 bases, and 9 bases stayed unmatched. Unique molecular identifiers tagged the TCRbeta library. TCRdb recomputed calls from the PCR reads with MiXCR, one row per CDR3 protein. This table has approximately 1,000,000 distinct CDR3 sequences, roughly 29% appearing once. Study-wide findings and caveats: Most T-cell counts and diversity one year after the transplant came from T cells that were newly produced.

The TCR was taken from a boy in the first two years of life who had a stem cell transplant for SCID, so the T cells may come from the graft donor. V is TRBV7-9 and J is TRBJ1-4; TRBD1 matches 7 bases. This material consisted of PBMCs, mostly from graft donor cells, taken 360 days after TCRalphabeta/CD19-depleted stem cell transplant. The CDR3 DNA follows: TGTGCCAGCAGCCCCTGGACAGGATGGGCAACTAATGAAAAACTGTTTTTT. Translated, it gives CASSPWTGWATNEKLFF.